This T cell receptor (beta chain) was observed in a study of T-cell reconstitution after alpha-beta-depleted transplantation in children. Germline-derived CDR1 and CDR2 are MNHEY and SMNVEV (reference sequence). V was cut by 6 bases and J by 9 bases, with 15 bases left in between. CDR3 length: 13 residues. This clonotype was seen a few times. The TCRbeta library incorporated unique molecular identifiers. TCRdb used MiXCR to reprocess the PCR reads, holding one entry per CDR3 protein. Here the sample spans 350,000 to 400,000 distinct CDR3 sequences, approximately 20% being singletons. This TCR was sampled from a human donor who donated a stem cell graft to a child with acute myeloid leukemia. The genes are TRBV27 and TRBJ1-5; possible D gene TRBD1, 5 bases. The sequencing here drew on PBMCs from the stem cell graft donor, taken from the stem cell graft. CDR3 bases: TGTGCCAGCAGGGAAGGGGCGGGTAGGCCCCAGCATTTT. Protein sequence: CASREGAGRPQHF.